The 9 T cell receptor beta chains listed next were all sequenced from one sample in a study of shared clonotypes between healthy human individuals. Naive CD8 populations comprised CD45RO-negative cells positively selected for CCR7, excluding terminally differentiated effector memory CD45RA+ cells. Data came from immunoSEQ multiplex PCR; TCRdb stores just in-frame clones and leaves some out. The profile shows over 2,000,000 clones, just under 95% of them singletons. Sequenced: naive CD8+ T cells from PBMCs. These receptors were obtained from a man between 18 and 29 years old in good health. Some clones in this sample may be carry-over from other donors' samples.

The DNA of the CDR3 is TGTGCCAGCAGTTCCGGACAGACCTACGAAGAGGACACTGAAGCTTTCTTT. It codes for CASSSGQTYEEDTEAFF. The chain combines TRBV27 with TRBJ1-1, with a possible D match to TRBD1 (6 bases). From germline, CDR1 is MNHEY and CDR2 SMNVEV (reference sequence). The CDR3 length is 17 residues. The germline V and J ends were trimmed by 4 bases and 3 bases, with 21 bases remaining between them.

Notes on this clone: The sample has other DNA sequences that encode this CDR3 too. V is TRBV19 and J is TRBJ2-1; 7 nucleotides match TRBD2. Germline CDR1 is LNHDA and CDR2 is SQIVND (reference sequence). CDR3 size: 15 residues. J gave up 3 bases and V 3 bases, and 5 bases lay outside the gene matches. CDR3 in amino acids: CASSIGGSGYNEQFF. In DNA, the CDR3 is TGTGCCAGTAGTATCGGCGGGAGTGGCTACAATGAGCAGTTCTTC.

The genes are TRBV25-1 and TRBJ2-1; D is perhaps TRBD1 or TRBD2 (5 bases each). This CDR3 is built from 14 residues. The V end was cut by 10 bases, the J end by 2 bases, with 15 bases between. Germline V gene data show CDR1 as MGHDK and CDR2 as SYGVNS. CDR3 sequence: CATSARDPYNEQFF. The CDR3 DNA sequence: TGTGCCACTTCGGCCAGGGACCCCTACAATGAGCAGTTCTTC.

The genes are TRBV10-3 and TRBJ2-1; 7 nucleotides line up with TRBD2. CDR3 length: 18 amino acids. Germline lookup yields CDR1 ENHRY and CDR2 SYGVKD. V dropped 4 bases and J dropped 12; count of bases not matched to a gene: 24. CDR3 in amino acids: CAISAKQVGGPSIFWQFF. Here the CDR3 DNA reads TGTGCCATCAGTGCAAAACAAGTGGGAGGGCCATCGATTTTCTGGCAGTTCTTC.

The CDR3 DNA sequence: TGTGCCAGCAGCGTAGCTAGCGGGGGAGCTCCGCAGTATTTT. Amino acid sequence: CASSVASGGAPQYF. The rearrangement links TRBV9 to TRBJ2-3; 10 bases map to TRBD2. Losses at the gene ends were 0 bases for V and 10 bases for J; bases not matched to a gene: 5. This CDR3 is 14 amino acids long. Germline CDR1 and CDR2: SGDLS and YYNGEE. Complete variable domain (other parts from reference TRBV9 and TRBJ2-3): DSGVTQTPKHLITATGQRVTLRCSPRSGDLSVYWYQQSLDQGLQFLIQYYNGEERAKGNILERFSAQQFPDLHSELNLSSLELGDSALYFCASSVASGGAPQYFGPGTRLTVL.

Concerning this clone: The sample contains more than one DNA sequence encoding this CDR3. This chain joins TRBV7-9 and TRBJ2-7; D is ambiguous. This CDR3 region has 12 residues. The V end lost 3 bases, the J end lost 3 bases, and 6 bases lay between the germline ends. CDR1 and CDR2 (germline): SEHNR, FQNEAQ (reference sequence). The CDR3 nucleotides read TGTGCCAGCAGCTTCGGCCTCTACGAGCAGTACTTC. Its translation: CASSFGLYEQYF.

The chain couples TRBV2 to TRBJ1-3; TRBD1 matches 7 bases. With V trimmed by 7 bases and J by 3 bases, 9 bases remained unmatched. This CDR3 is 15 amino acids long. CDR1 and CDR2 from the germline V gene are SNHLY and FYNNEI. This CDR3 reads CASILTGYYGNTIYF. The CDR3 nucleotides read TGTGCCAGCATCCTGACAGGGTATTATGGAAACACCATATATTTT.

The chain joins TRBV5-5 to TRBJ2-6; D is ambiguous. This CDR3 comprises 15 residues. Germline V gene lookup returns CDR1 SGHKS and CDR2 YYEKEE (reference sequence). V dropped 2 bases and J dropped 4 bases, with 10 bases sitting between them. For the CDR3, the DNA is TGTGCCAGCAGCTTAGGGTTGGACGGGGCCAACGTCCTGACTTTC. Translated, it gives CASSLGLDGANVLTF.

The chain recombines TRBV27 with TRBJ2-7; D could derive from TRBD1 or TRBD2 (5 bases each). The CDR3 consists of 14 residues. V lost 5 bases to trimming and J lost 5 bases, with 16 bases between them. Germline values: CDR1 MNHEY, CDR2 SMNVEV (reference sequence). CDR3 region: CASSPRDDRHEQYF. CDR3 in DNA: TGTGCCAGCAGTCCCCGGGACGACCGCCACGAGCAGTACTTC.